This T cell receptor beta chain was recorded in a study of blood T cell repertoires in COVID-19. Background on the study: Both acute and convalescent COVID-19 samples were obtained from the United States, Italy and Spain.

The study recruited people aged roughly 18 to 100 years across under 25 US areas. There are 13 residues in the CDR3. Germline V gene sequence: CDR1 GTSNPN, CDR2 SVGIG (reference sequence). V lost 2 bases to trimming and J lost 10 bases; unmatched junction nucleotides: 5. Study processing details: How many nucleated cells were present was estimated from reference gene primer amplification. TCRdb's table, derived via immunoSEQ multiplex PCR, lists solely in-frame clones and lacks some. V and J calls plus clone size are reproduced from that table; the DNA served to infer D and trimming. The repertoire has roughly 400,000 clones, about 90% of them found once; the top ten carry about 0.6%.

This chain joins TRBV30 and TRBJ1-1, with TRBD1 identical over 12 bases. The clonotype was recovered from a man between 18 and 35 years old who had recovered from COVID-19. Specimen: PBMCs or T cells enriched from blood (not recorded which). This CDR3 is CAWSLGGQGAAFF. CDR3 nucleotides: TGTGCCTGGAGTCTGGGGGGACAGGGGGCAGCTTTCTTT.